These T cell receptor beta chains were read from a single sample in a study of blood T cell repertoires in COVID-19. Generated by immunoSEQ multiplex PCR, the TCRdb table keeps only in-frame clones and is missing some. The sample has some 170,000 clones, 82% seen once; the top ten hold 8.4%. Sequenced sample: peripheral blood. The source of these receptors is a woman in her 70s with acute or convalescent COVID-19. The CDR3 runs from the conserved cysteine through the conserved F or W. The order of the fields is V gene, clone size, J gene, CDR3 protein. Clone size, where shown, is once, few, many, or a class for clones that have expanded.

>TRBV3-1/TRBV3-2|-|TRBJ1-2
CASSQRTGSGYTF
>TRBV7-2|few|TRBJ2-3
CASSRDSGSTDTQYF
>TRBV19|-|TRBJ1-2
CASSTLTSGAYGYTF
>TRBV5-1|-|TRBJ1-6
CASRPDRDYNSPLHF
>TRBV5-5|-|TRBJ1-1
CASSLGTGGTEAFF
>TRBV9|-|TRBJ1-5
CASSASEGNQPQHF
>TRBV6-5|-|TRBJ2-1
CASSPPSLIPFF
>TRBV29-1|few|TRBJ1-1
CSTFPGAGTEAFF
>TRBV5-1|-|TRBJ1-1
CASSDGTGELNTEAFF
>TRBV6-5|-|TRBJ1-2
CASSPDTGVVYGYTF
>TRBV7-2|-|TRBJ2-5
CASSLAQAGGTETQYF
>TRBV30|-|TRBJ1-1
CAWSVLGGYMNTEAFF
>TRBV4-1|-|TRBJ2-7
CASSQEEEGVEQYF
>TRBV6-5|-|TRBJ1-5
CASSSGRSSNQPQHF
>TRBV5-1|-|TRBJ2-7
CASSQGQGAGEQYF
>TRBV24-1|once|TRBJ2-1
CATSLPGLAGYNEQFF
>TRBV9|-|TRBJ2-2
CASSVGAGGRSTGELFF
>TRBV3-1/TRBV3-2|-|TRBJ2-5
CASSQVGGEETQYF
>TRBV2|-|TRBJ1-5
CASSGQVGGSNQPQHF
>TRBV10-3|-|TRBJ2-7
CAISGSVLSGQAYEQYF
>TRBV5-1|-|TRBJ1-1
CASSSLTGGTEAFF
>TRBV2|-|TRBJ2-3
CASSVGQGEDTQYF
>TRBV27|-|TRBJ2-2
CASSPPRDRPNRELFF
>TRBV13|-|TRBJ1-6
CASSDRRGQGGSSYNSPLHF
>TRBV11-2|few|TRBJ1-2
CASSFGTVNYGYTF
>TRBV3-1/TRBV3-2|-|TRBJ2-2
CASSQVPSGIPGELFF
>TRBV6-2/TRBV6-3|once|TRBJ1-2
CASSQRQAYGYTF
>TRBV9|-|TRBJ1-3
CASSEQTGNTIYF
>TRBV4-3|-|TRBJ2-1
CASSHKLAGGQDYNEQFF
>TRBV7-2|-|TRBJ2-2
CASSHRTGNTGELFF
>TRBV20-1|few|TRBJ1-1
CRAWSNTEAFF
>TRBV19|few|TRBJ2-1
CASTSPGQGYNEQFF